A single sample gave rise to the 3 T cell receptor beta chains below, sequenced in a study of T cell changes during pregnancy in multiple sclerosis. Sequenced by immunoSEQ multiplex PCR; TCRdb stores in-frame clones only, minus some. The sample carries about 73,000 clones, approximately 87% recorded once. The sample in question was peripheral blood, obtained after pregnancy. The origin of the receptors is a female donor in good health, enrolled as a control in a pregnancy study.

This clone was counted a single time. The chain uses TRBV11-2 and TRBJ1-3; 7 nucleotides line up with TRBD1. This CDR3 contains 16 residues. V was clipped by 5 bases and J by 0 bases; unmatched bases: 7. The germline gives CDR1 SGHAT, CDR2 FQNNGV. CDR3 region: CASSHYRGPSGNTIYF. In DNA form, the CDR3 reads TGTGCCAGCAGCCATTACAGGGGTCCCTCTGGAAACACCATATATTTT. Together with reference TRBV11-2 and TRBJ1-3, the CDR3 gives the full variable domain: EAGVAQSPRYKIIEKRQSVAFWCNPISGHATLYWYQQILGQGPKLLIQFQNNGVVDDSQLPKDRFSAERLKGVDSTLKIQPAKLEDSAVYLCASSHYRGPSGNTIYFGEGSWLTVV.

Here the CDR3 reads CASSTGGGSPLHF. The DNA of the CDR3 is TGTGCCAGCTCCACAGGGGGCGGGTCACCCCTCCACTTT. The J gene is TRBJ1-6, the V gene TRBV6-5; 9 bases match TRBD1. The germline gives CDR1 MNHEY, CDR2 SVGAGI. CDR3 length: 13 residues. Trimming cost V 8 bases and J 10 bases; bases outside gene matches: 6.

V is TRBV4-3 and J is TRBJ2-7; tentative D call: TRBD2 (5 bases). This CDR3 spans 15 amino acids. Germline V CDR1 and CDR2: LGHNA, YSLEER. The V end was cut by 6 bases, the J end by 4 bases, with 19 bases between. The DNA for the CDR3 is TGCGCCAGCAGTCACTCGAGAGGGTCCGGGTACGAGCAGTACTTC. As protein: CASSHSRGSGYEQYF.